Listed here are 19 T cell receptor beta chains from one sample, sequenced in a study of beta chain features in type 1 diabetes. cDNA synthesis used the whole RNA isolate, giving expressed TCRB sequences. The protocol was immunoSEQ multiplex PCR, while the TCRdb copy is restricted to in-frame clones and leaves out a portion. Among under 300,000 clones listed, 25% to 30% were seen once. Sequencing was carried out using central memory CD4+ T cells from blood. The receptors shown here come from a man aged 25-40 years in good health.

This clone was seen many times. The chain couples TRBV4-3 to TRBJ2-1, with D hard to call. The CDR3 covers 13 residues. V shed 0 bases and J shed 7 bases, with 7 bases lying between them. Germline CDR1 and CDR2: LGHNA and YSLEER. For the CDR3, the DNA is TGCGCCAGCAGCCAAGAAATGGGGAATGAGCAGTTCTTC. This translates into CASSQEMGNEQFF.

With regard to this clone: A clone one base away is much larger, so this may be a read error. V gene TRBV27 combines with J gene TRBJ2-3, with a possible D match to TRBD1 (5 bases). The V end was cut by 6 bases, the J end by 4 bases, with 11 bases between. In germline, CDR1 is MNHEY, CDR2 SMNVEV (reference sequence). The length of the CDR3 is 13 residues. The CDR3: CASSLQGSDTQYF. CDR3 in DNA: TGTGCCAGCAGCCTTCAGGGTTCAGATACGCAGTATTTT.

This clone was observed a handful of times. The V and J genes are TRBV4-1 and TRBJ2-3, with D uncertain. V dropped 2 bases and J dropped 4 bases, with 10 bases sitting between them. The germline CDR1 and CDR2 sequences are MGHRA and YSYEKL. CDR3 length equals 14 residues. This CDR3 reads CASSQQHSADTQYF. As DNA, the CDR3 is TGCGCCAGCAGCCAACAGCACTCAGCAGATACGCAGTATTTT.

This clone was seen a few times. This chain links TRBV29-1 with TRBJ1-1; tentatively, D is TRBD1 (5 bases). This CDR3 has 15 residues. Trimming removed 6 bases at V and 3 bases at J, with 20 bases between. Germline V gene data show CDR1 as SQVTM and CDR2 as ANQGSEA. The CDR3 spells CSVGYPGRDYTEAFF. The CDR3 bases are TGCAGCGTCGGGTACCCGGGCAGGGATTACACTGAAGCTTTCTTT.

In its sample, this clone was seen a few times. This rearrangement joins TRBV7-2 to TRBJ2-5; D unclear. The CDR3 length is 13 residues. Trimming removed 6 bases from V and 4 bases from J, with 12 bases in between. Germline loops: CDR1 SGHTA, CDR2 FQGNSA. The CDR3 region has the DNA TGTGCCAGCAGTCCAACAGCGATAGAGACCCAGTACTTC. It is translated as CASSPTAIETQYF. The full variable domain, in which reference TRBV7-2 and TRBJ2-5 provide the parts outside the CDR3, is GAGVSQSPSNKVTEKGKDVELRCDPISGHTALYWYRQSLGQGLEFLIYFQGNSAPDKSGLPSDRFSAERTGGSVSTLTIQRTQQEDSAVYLCASSPTAIETQYFGPGTRLLVL.

The chain recombines TRBV27 with TRBJ2-1; the match to TRBD2 covers 8 bases. In germline, CDR1 is MNHEY, CDR2 SMNVEV (reference sequence). V shed 2 bases, J shed 7 bases, and the junction held 7 bases outside the gene matches. The CDR3 covers 15 residues. As DNA, the CDR3 is TGTGCCAGCAGTTTAAAAGCGGGAGTTCGGAATGAGCAGTTCTTC. Amino acids: CASSLKAGVRNEQFF.

J is TRBJ1-2 and V is TRBV9; no definite D call. Germline CDR1 and CDR2: SGDLS and YYNGEE. This CDR3 contains 13 residues. The V end was cut by 2 bases, the J end by 8 bases, with 13 bases between. The CDR3 region has the DNA TGTGCCAGCAGCGTCGACTCTTGGAGCGGCTACACCTTC. Translation: CASSVDSWSGYTF.

The gene calls are TRBV9 and TRBJ1-1, with D possibly being TRBD1 (5 bases). The length of the CDR3 is 14 residues. Trimming took off 2 bases at V and 0 bases at J, with 8 bases between the two ends. Germline CDR1 reads SGDLS; CDR2 reads YYNGEE. The CDR3 DNA is TGTGCCAGCAGCGTGGGGGTTTTGAACACTGAAGCTTTCTTT. It is translated as CASSVGVLNTEAFF.

This clone has only a few counts. The V gene is TRBV28, the J gene TRBJ2-7, with D possibly being TRBD2 (5 bases). This CDR3 comprises 14 residues. Germline loops: CDR1 MDHEN, CDR2 SYDVKM. V was trimmed by 3 bases and J by 5 bases, leaving 14 bases between them. The CDR3 loop is CASSFGLGGHEQYF. CDR3 DNA sequence: TGTGCCAGCAGTTTTGGATTAGGAGGCCACGAGCAGTACTTC.

The V and J genes are TRBV4-2 and TRBJ2-1, with 8 bases that match TRBD1. Looked up from germline, CDR1 is LGHNA and CDR2 is YNFKEQ. Trimming cost V 6 bases and J 8 bases; bases outside gene matches: 18. CDR3 size: 17 residues. DNA of the CDR3: TGTGCCAGCAGACCGGGGGCCGGGACAGGTGAGGGCGATGAGCAGTTCTTC. This gives the protein CASRPGAGTGEGDEQFF.

The rearrangement links TRBV7-9 to TRBJ2-2, with a weak D call TRBD1 (6 bases). The CDR3 spans 15 residues. The germline V gene has CDR1 SEHNR and CDR2 FQNEAQ (reference sequence). V lost 6 bases and J lost 4, with 15 bases in between. The CDR3 reads CASSPLSGVTGELFF. CDR3 coding DNA: TGTGCCAGCAGTCCACTCTCAGGGGTCACCGGGGAGCTGTTTTTT. Complete variable domain (other parts from reference TRBV7-9 and TRBJ2-2): DTGVSQNPRHKITKRGQNVTFRCDPISEHNRLYWYRQTLGQGPEFLTYFQNEAQLEKSRLLSDRFSAERPKGSFSTLEIQRTEQGDSAMYLCASSPLSGVTGELFFGEGSRLTVL.

The V and J genes are TRBV6-4 and TRBJ2-7, with TRBD2 matching over 13 bases. The V gene's germline CDR1 is MRHNA and CDR2 SNTAGT. CDR3 size: 17 residues. With 5 bases clipped from V and 4 bases from J, the junction kept 11 bases outside the gene matches. The CDR3 bases are TGTGCCAGCAGTCGGACTAGCGGGAGATTCGCGCAATACGAGCAGTACTTC. Residues: CASSRTSGRFAQYEQYF.

This clone was counted at least ten times. The J gene is TRBJ2-1, the V gene TRBV7-2, with a possible D match to TRBD2 (5 bases). In germline, CDR1 is SGHTA, CDR2 FQGNSA. This CDR3 contains 17 residues. V was clipped by 1 base and J by 2 bases, with 15 bases between them. DNA for the CDR3: TGTGCCAGCAGCTTAGGGGGATCGGCGGGTCCCTACAATGAGCAGTTCTTC. Protein product: CASSLGGSAGPYNEQFF.

This clone was observed a handful of times. The V call is TRBV5-6, the J call TRBJ2-6; D is undetermined. V lost 1 base, J lost 0 bases, and 14 bases lay in between. Germline CDR1 is SGHDT and CDR2 is YYEEEE. The CDR3 length is 18 residues. The CDR3 region is CASSLWSTASSGANVLTF. Here the CDR3 DNA reads TGTGCCAGCAGCTTGTGGTCGACGGCGAGCTCTGGGGCCAACGTCCTGACTTTC.

This clone was observed once. This chain links TRBV18 with TRBJ2-5; a possible D gene is TRBD1 (6 bases). This CDR3 is 14 amino acids long. The germline CDR1 and CDR2 sequences are KGHSH and LQKENI. V was trimmed by 6 bases and J by 5 bases, leaving 16 bases between them. The CDR3: CASSHVGATETQYF. The CDR3 DNA reads as TGTGCCAGCTCCCACGTGGGGGCCACGGAGACCCAGTACTTC.

This clone was seen only a few times. V and J are TRBV11-2 and TRBJ2-6; no reliable D call. In germline, CDR1 is SGHAT, CDR2 FQNNGV. V was cut by 1 base and J by 2 bases, with 0 bases left in between. This CDR3 has 13 amino acids. CDR3 protein: CASSLAGANVLTF. CDR3 in DNA: TGTGCCAGCAGCTTAGCTGGGGCCAACGTCCTGACTTTC.

This clone was seen once. One base away lies a much larger clone, so this may be a sequencing read error. V is TRBV7-2 and J is TRBJ2-7; TRBD1 is a possible D gene (5 bases). The V and J ends lost 4 bases and 1 base respectively, with 8 bases between them. Germline CDR1 reads SGHTA; CDR2 reads FQGNSA. This CDR3 comprises 13 residues. CDR3 in DNA: TGTGCCAGCAGCTCCTCAGGGTCCTACGAGCAGTACTTC. Its protein is CASSSSGSYEQYF.

This clone has just a few counts. V is TRBV5-1 and J is TRBJ2-3, with D unresolved. Trimming pared 0 bases from V and 3 bases from J, leaving 8 bases between. Per the germline V gene, CDR1 is SGHRS and CDR2 is YFSETQ. The CDR3 consists of 14 residues. This chain's CDR3 is CASSLGAETDTQYF. In nucleotides, the CDR3 is TGCGCCAGCAGCTTGGGCGCAGAAACAGATACGCAGTATTTT.

This chain connects TRBV30 to TRBJ2-1; 9 bases are shared with TRBD2. Germline V gene sequence: CDR1 GTSNPN, CDR2 SVGIG (reference sequence). The length of the CDR3 is 16 residues. V shed 0 bases, J shed 7 bases, and the junction held 10 bases outside the gene matches. CDR3 nucleotide sequence: TGTGCCTGGAGTGTACAAGGGCTAGCGGGACTTAATGAGCAGTTCTTC. Translation: CAWSVQGLAGLNEQFF.